What follows is one TCR beta chain and its context. Its antigen is undetermined. This likely comes from a read error, as the CDR3 has no conserved phenylalanine or tryptophan at its end. Only in-frame clones appear in the TCRdb table, and some are missing; sequencing was by immunoSEQ multiplex PCR. The sample holds about 60,000 clones, more than 85% seen once. The entry originates in a study of OX40 agonist ivuxolimab in advanced cancers. Study context: Of the participants, under 50% had some prior anti-PD-1, anti-PD-L1 or anti-CTLA-4 therapy, which was allowed.

Study-level findings and limits: Among patients with partial responses at 0.1-3.0 mg/kg, clonal expansion was among the lowest.

V was clipped by 4 bases and J by 4 bases, with 11 bases between them. The germline V gene has CDR1 MNHEY and CDR2 SVGAGI. The CDR3 loop spans 15 amino acids. The receptor comes from an adult with an advanced solid tumor such as melanoma, head and neck, liver or kidney cancer. This specimen consisted of CD4+ or CD8+ T cells sorted from blood, obtained in a trial of the OX40 agonist ivuxolimab. The chain employs TRBV6-5 and TRBJ1-6; D is undetermined. CDR3 protein: CASSSTRVYNSPLHL. DNA of the CDR3: TGTGCCAGCAGTTCAACCCGGGTTTATAATTCACCCCTCCACCTT.